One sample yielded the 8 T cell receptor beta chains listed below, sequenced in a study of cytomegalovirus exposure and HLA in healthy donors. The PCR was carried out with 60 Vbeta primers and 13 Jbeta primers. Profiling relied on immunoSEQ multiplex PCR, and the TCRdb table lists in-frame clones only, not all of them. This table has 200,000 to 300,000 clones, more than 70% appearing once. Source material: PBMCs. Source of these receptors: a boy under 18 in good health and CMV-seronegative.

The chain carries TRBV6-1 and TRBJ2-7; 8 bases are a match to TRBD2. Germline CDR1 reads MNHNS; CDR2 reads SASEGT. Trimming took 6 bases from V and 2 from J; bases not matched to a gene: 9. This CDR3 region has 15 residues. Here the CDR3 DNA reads TGTGCCAGCAGAGCACTGCGGGGGGATACCTACGAGCAGTACTTC. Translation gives CASRALRGDTYEQYF.

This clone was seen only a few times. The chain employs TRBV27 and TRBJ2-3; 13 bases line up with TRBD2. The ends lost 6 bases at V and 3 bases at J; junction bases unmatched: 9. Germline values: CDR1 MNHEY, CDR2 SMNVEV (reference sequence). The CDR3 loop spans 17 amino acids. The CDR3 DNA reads TGTGCCAGCAGCTGGACTAGCGGGAGTGTGGGTACAGATACGCAGTATTTT. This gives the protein CASSWTSGSVGTDTQYF.

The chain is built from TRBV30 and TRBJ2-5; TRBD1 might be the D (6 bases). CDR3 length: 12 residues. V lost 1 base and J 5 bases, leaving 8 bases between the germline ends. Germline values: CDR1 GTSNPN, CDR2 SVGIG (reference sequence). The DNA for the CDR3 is TGTGCCTGGAGTGGGACAGTGGAGACCCAGTACTTC. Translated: CAWSGTVETQYF.

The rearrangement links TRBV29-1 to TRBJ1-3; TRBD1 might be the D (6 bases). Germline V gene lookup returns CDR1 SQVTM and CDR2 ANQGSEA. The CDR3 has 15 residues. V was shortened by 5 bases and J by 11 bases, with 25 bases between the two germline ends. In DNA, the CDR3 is TGCAGCGTTTCGGGGAACCGGGACAAGACTTGTTCCATATATTTT. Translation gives CSVSGNRDKTCSIYF.

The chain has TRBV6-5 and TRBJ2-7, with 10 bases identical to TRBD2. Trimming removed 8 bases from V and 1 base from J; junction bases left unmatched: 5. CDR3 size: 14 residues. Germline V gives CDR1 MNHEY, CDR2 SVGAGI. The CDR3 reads CASGPAGGSYEQYF. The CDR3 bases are TGTGCCAGCGGCCCAGCGGGGGGGTCCTACGAGCAGTACTTC.

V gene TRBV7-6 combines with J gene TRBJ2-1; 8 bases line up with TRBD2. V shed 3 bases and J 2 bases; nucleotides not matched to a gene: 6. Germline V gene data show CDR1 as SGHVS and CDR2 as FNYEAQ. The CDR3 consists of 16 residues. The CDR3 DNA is TGTGCCAGCAGCTTGCTAGCGGGCTCGACCTACAATGAGCAGTTCTTC. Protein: CASSLLAGSTYNEQFF.

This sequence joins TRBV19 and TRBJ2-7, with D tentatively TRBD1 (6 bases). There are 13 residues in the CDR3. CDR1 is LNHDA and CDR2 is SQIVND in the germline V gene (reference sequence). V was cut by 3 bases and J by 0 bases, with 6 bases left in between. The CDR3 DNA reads TGTGCCAGTAGTATGGACAGCTCCTACGAGCAGTACTTC. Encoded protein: CASSMDSSYEQYF.

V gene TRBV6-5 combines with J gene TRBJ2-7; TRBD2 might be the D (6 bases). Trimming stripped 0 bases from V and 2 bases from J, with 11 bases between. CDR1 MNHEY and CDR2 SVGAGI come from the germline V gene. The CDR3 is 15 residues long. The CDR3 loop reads CASSYSRREAYEQYF. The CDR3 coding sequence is TGTGCCAGCAGTTACTCCCGCAGGGAGGCCTACGAGCAGTACTTC.